The rows below give T cell receptor beta chains drawn from one sample of a study of T cells in localized non-small cell lung cancer. Sequencing was performed with immunoSEQ multiplex PCR; in TCRdb, only in-frame clones are kept and a portion is missing. The sample lists fewer than 3,000 clones; roughly 25% were seen once. This specimen was lung tumor tissue, taken before any cancer treatment. These receptors were collected from a female donor older than 55 with stage I lung adenocarcinoma. CDR3s include the opening cysteine and the closing phenylalanine or tryptophan. The D gene is left open where the match is weak. The listing skips clone size in some rows; elsewhere it reads once, few, many or a size class.

V gene,clone size,J gene,D gene,CDR3 protein,CDR3 DNA
TRBV9,.,TRBJ2-7,.,CASSVQGLSYEQYF,TGTGCCAGCAGCGTACAGGGGCTCTCCTACGAGCAGTACTTC
TRBV19,.,TRBJ2-6,TRBD1,CASTPTGNSGANVLTF,TGTGCCAGTACCCCGACAGGGAACTCTGGGGCCAACGTCCTGACTTTC
TRBV30,.,TRBJ2-5,.,CAWSGDSPGGTQYF,TGTGCCTGGAGTGGAGACTCCCCGGGCGGGACCCAGTACTTC
TRBV19,.,TRBJ1-2,.,CATSSIKGSRGYTF,TGTGCCACCAGTAGTATAAAGGGTTCTAGGGGCTACACCTTC
TRBV11-3,few,TRBJ2-6,.,CASSSQGSGANVLTF,TGTGCCAGCAGCAGCCAGGGGTCTGGGGCCAACGTCCTGACTTTC
TRBV6-8,.,TRBJ2-1,TRBD2,CASGLAGGNEQFF,TGTGCCAGCGGGCTAGCGGGAGGCAATGAGCAGTTCTTC
TRBV6-7,few,TRBJ1-1,.,CASSLGTEAFF,TGTGCCAGCAGTCTTGGTACTGAAGCTTTCTTT
TRBV6-8,.,TRBJ1-1,.,CASRTGRVNTEAFF,TGTGCCAGCAGAACGGGACGGGTGAACACTGAAGCTTTCTTT
TRBV11-3,medium-sized,TRBJ2-3,.,CASSPGPAVLTDTQYF,TGTGCCAGCAGCCCGGGACCAGCGGTCCTTACAGATACGCAGTATTTT
TRBV19,.,TRBJ2-1,.,CASSTLWSYNEQFF,TGTGCCAGTAGCACCCTGTGGTCATACAATGAGCAGTTCTTC
TRBV19,.,TRBJ2-7,TRBD2,CASSIAASGHTYEQYF,TGTGCCAGTAGTATAGCGGCTAGCGGGCACACCTACGAGCAGTACTTC
TRBV9,.,TRBJ1-5,.,CASSVGGSQPQHF,TGTGCCAGCAGCGTAGGAGGGTCCCAGCCCCAGCATTTT
TRBV6-8,.,TRBJ1-1,TRBD1,CASRPQGNGAEAFF,TGTGCCAGCAGACCACAGGGGAATGGGGCTGAAGCTTTCTTT
TRBV10-2,.,TRBJ2-7,.,CASSEFQGEGYEQYF,TGCGCCAGCAGTGAGTTTCAGGGAGAAGGGTACGAGCAGTACTTC
TRBV11-3,medium-sized,TRBJ2-3,TRBD2,CASSLGRGVGTDTQYF,TGTGCCAGCAGCTTGGGTCGGGGGGTCGGCACAGATACGCAGTATTTT
TRBV30,.,TRBJ2-3,.,CAWSPVRVITDTQYF,TGTGCCTGGAGTCCGGTGAGGGTCATCACAGATACGCAGTATTTT
TRBV11-3,.,TRBJ2-3,.,CASSTRGSGADTQYF,TGTGCCAGCAGCACCAGAGGGTCAGGGGCAGATACGCAGTATTTT
TRBV7-2,few,TRBJ2-1,.,CASSLLMGRAAVF,TGTGCCAGCAGCTTATTAATGGGACGGGCCGCGGTCTTC
TRBV29-1,.,TRBJ1-1,.,CSGREQGAEAFF,TGCAGCGGGCGGGAGCAAGGGGCTGAGGCTTTCTTT
TRBV6-7,few,TRBJ1-3,.,CASSYNSGNTIYF,TGTGCCAGCAGTTACAACTCTGGAAACACCATATATTTT
TRBV19,.,TRBJ1-5,.,CASSPLSLRQPQHF,TGTGCCAGTAGTCCTCTCTCGTTGCGGCAGCCCCAGCATTTT
TRBV28,.,TRBJ1-5,.,CASSLLSSRQPQHF,TGTGCCAGCAGTTTATTGAGTTCGCGTCAGCCCCAGCATTTT
TRBV28,.,TRBJ1-5,.,CASSLSGRGDNQPQHF,TGTGCCAGCAGTCTTTCAGGGAGAGGTGACAATCAGCCCCAGCATTTT
TRBV28,.,TRBJ2-3,.,CASSSGLSTDTQYF,TGTGCCAGCAGTTCGGGCTTATCCACAGATACGCAGTATTTT
TRBV15,.,TRBJ1-4,TRBD1,CATSRDRGAEKLFF,TGTGCCACCAGCAGAGACAGGGGGGCGGAAAAACTGTTTTTT
TRBV10-2,.,TRBJ2-3,TRBD2,CASSEGTSATDTQYF,TGCGCCAGCAGTGAGGGGACTAGCGCAACAGATACGCAGTATTTT
TRBV6-8,few,TRBJ2-1,TRBD2,CASSYSGPSGTNNEQFF,TGTGCCAGCAGTTACTCTGGCCCTAGCGGGACCAACAATGAGCAGTTCTTC
TRBV6-8,medium-sized,TRBJ2-6,.,CASSYGEAGANVLTF,TGTGCCAGCAGTTACGGGGAGGCTGGGGCCAACGTCCTGACTTTC
TRBV11-3,.,TRBJ1-2,.,CASSSVLESYGYTF,TGTGCCAGCAGCAGTGTGCTAGAATCCTATGGCTACACCTTC
TRBV5-1,few,TRBJ2-1,TRBD2,CASSLASGPDPGGQFF,TGCGCCAGCAGCTTGGCCTCAGGACCCGACCCGGGGGGGCAGTTCTTC
TRBV12-2,many,TRBJ2-7,.,CASWTSGSRSPTDEQYF,TGTGCCAGTTGGACTAGCGGGAGTAGAAGCCCTACGGACGAGCAGTACTTC
TRBV6-4,.,TRBJ1-2,.,CATSDSYGYTF,TGTGCCACCTCGGACAGCTATGGCTACACCTTC
TRBV5-1,.,TRBJ2-2,TRBD2,CASSSTSGRGGELFF,TGCGCCAGCAGCTCCACTAGCGGGAGGGGCGGGGAGCTGTTTTTT
TRBV6-8,few,TRBJ1-2,TRBD1,CASSYPTGGHFNYGYTF,TGTGCCAGCAGTTACCCCACAGGGGGCCACTTTAACTATGGCTACACCTTC
TRBV6-8,.,TRBJ1-2,.,CASSVQATNYGYTF,TGTGCCAGCAGTGTTCAGGCGACTAACTATGGCTACACCTTC
TRBV10-2,.,TRBJ2-1,TRBD2,CASSGASGRSTYSYNEQFF,TGCGCCAGCAGTGGGGCTAGCGGGAGGTCTACTTACTCCTACAATGAGCAGTTCTTC
TRBV5-1,once,TRBJ2-6,TRBD1,CASSLGDRWESAGANVLTF,TGCGCCAGCAGCTTGGGGGACAGGTGGGAAAGTGCTGGGGCCAACGTCCTGACTTTC
TRBV6-8,.,TRBJ2-1,.,CASSDVTSRLNEQFF,TGTGCCAGCAGTGATGTTACTAGTAGGCTAAATGAGCAGTTCTTC
TRBV9,few,TRBJ1-4,.,CASTGDTSTNEKLFF,TGTGCCAGCACAGGGGACACTTCAACTAATGAAAAACTGTTTTTT